This entry concerns a single TCR beta chain. Measured with immunoSEQ multiplex PCR; TCRdb has only the in-frame clones, and not every one. The data show 250,000 to 350,000 clones, around 87% seen once. These data come from a study of blood T cell repertoires in COVID-19. J gave up 4 bases and V 5 bases, and 3 bases lay outside the gene matches. The CDR3 runs 13 residues. Looked up from germline, CDR1 is SGHRS and CDR2 is YFSETQ. This clonotype originated in a woman under 40 who had recovered from COVID-19. This chain connects TRBV5-1 to TRBJ2-1, with 7 bases matching TRBD1. The sample was PBMCs or T cells enriched from blood (not recorded which). CDR3 in amino acids: CASRSQGYNEQFF. The CDR3 coding sequence is TGCGCCAGCAGATCACAGGGGTACAATGAGCAGTTCTTC.